These 16 T cell receptor beta chains were all obtained from the same sample, sequenced in a study of CD8+ T cells in alopecia areata. RNA, once extracted, was reverse transcribed into cDNA for use as the sequencing template. TCRdb keeps only in-frame clones here, not all; method: immunoSEQ multiplex PCR. The table lists nearly 7,500 clones, roughly 67% of them singletons, with about 13% in the top ten. Regarding treatment: oral pan-JAK inhibitor, 5-10 mg twice daily. Alopecia areata patients gave lesional scalp punch biopsies and peripheral blood samples. The material sequenced was skin, taken at week 4, from a patient treated with tofacitinib. These TCRs come from a human donor with alopecia areata.

The gene calls are TRBV28 and TRBJ2-1; TRBD2 is a possible D gene (5 bases). With 3 bases removed from V and 6 bases from J, the gap between germline ends came to 12 bases. CDR1 is MDHEN and CDR2 is SYDVKM in the germline V gene. This CDR3 contains 14 residues. CDR3 amino acids: CASSFFGGGNEQFF. As DNA, the CDR3 is TGTGCCAGCAGTTTTTTCGGAGGAGGCAATGAGCAGTTCTTC.

This chain uses TRBV15 with TRBJ2-7; 8 bases line up with TRBD1. CDR1 is LNHNV and CDR2 is YYDKDF in the germline V gene (reference sequence). V was clipped by 0 bases and J by 0 bases; unmatched bases: 4. CDR3 size: 16 residues. Written as DNA, the CDR3 is TGTGCCACCAGCAGAGATCTTGGACAGGGCTCCTACGAGCAGTACTTC. Amino acid sequence: CATSRDLGQGSYEQYF.

As for this clone: Other DNA variants within this sample encode the same CDR3. V and J are TRBV7-9 and TRBJ1-5; D is uncertain. The germline gives CDR1 SEHNR, CDR2 FQNEAQ (reference sequence). The CDR3 totals 14 residues. V dropped 6 bases and J dropped 6 bases, with 15 bases sitting between them. Here the CDR3 reads CASSQEAGSQPQHF. The CDR3 DNA is TGTGCCAGCAGTCAAGAGGCGGGGAGTCAGCCCCAGCATTTT. Together with reference TRBV7-9 and TRBJ1-5, the CDR3 gives the full variable domain: DTGVSQNPRHKITKRGQNVTFRCDPISEHNRLYWYRQTLGQGPEFLTYFQNEAQLEKSRLLSDRFSAERPKGSFSTLEIQRTEQGDSAMYLCASSQEAGSQPQHFGDGTRLSIL.

The CDR3 loop reads CASSSTGGRSAQDTQYF. In nucleotides, the CDR3 is TGTGCCAGCAGCTCCACCGGGGGGAGGTCCGCCCAAGATACGCAGTATTTT. The chain carries TRBV5-6 and TRBJ2-3, with TRBD2 matching 7 bases. This CDR3 has 17 amino acids. V was clipped by 3 bases and J by 5 bases; unmatched bases: 15. Germline V CDR1 and CDR2: SGHDT, YYEEEE.

This chain links TRBV7-2 with TRBJ1-2; 10 bases align to TRBD1. The V gene end was trimmed by 5 bases and the J gene end by 8 bases; junction bases not matched to a gene: 5. The CDR3 loop spans 13 amino acids. Per the germline V gene, CDR1 is SGHTA and CDR2 is FQGNSA. CDR3 loop: CASSTGTGVGYTF. In nucleotides, the CDR3 is TGTGCCAGCAGCACCGGGACAGGGGTAGGCTACACCTTC.

This rearrangement joins TRBV6-1 to TRBJ2-3; 8 positions agree with TRBD2. Trimming cost V 3 bases and J 6 bases; bases outside gene matches: 5. This CDR3 spans 14 amino acids. Germline assignment: CDR1 MNHNS and CDR2 SASEGT. Written as DNA, the CDR3 is TGTGCCAGCAGTGACGGATTAGCGGGGGATACGCAGTATTTT. Translating gives CASSDGLAGDTQYF.

The chain couples TRBV7-3 to TRBJ1-1; 8 nucleotides agree with TRBD1. Looked up from germline, CDR1 is SGHTA and CDR2 is FQGTGA. CDR3 size: 14 residues. With 5 bases clipped from V and 1 base from J, the junction kept 3 bases outside the gene matches. The CDR3 sequence: CASSIGTGNTEAFF. As DNA, the CDR3 is TGTGCCAGCAGCATCGGGACAGGGAACACTGAAGCTTTCTTT.

The sample holds a few counts of this clone. V and J are TRBV7-2 and TRBJ2-5, with 8 positions matching TRBD2. Unmatched junction bases numbered 5, after V lost 3 bases and J lost 2 bases. In germline, CDR1 is SGHTA, CDR2 FQGNSA. The CDR3 runs to 15 residues. The CDR3 DNA reads as TGTGCCAGCAGCTTGAGACTAGCGACTCAAGAGACCCAGTACTTC. Translation gives CASSLRLATQETQYF.

This clone occurred once. CDR3 region: CASSQQGSSGYTF. DNA of the CDR3: TGCGCCAGCAGCCAGCAGGGGTCCTCTGGCTACACCTTC. The chain uses TRBV4-1 and TRBJ1-2; D might be TRBD1 (6 bases). V shed 3 bases and J shed 7 bases, with 12 bases lying between them. The CDR3 has 13 amino acids. Germline CDR1 reads MGHRA; CDR2 reads YSYEKL.

The chain recombines TRBV5-1 with TRBJ2-3; 8 bases agree with TRBD1. CDR1 is SGHRS, CDR2 YFSETQ, per germline. Trimming cost V 3 bases and J 6 bases; bases outside gene matches: 9. This CDR3 has 15 residues. CDR3 sequence (DNA): TGCGCCAGCAGCTATGACAGGGGTGTAATGGATACGCAGTATTTT. The encoded protein is CASSYDRGVMDTQYF.

The gene calls are TRBV5-1 and TRBJ2-2, with 8 positions matching TRBD1. The J segment lost 9 bases and the V segment lost 0 bases, leaving 13 bases of the junction unmatched. Germline V CDR1 and CDR2: SGHRS, YFSETQ. CDR3 length equals 17 residues. Written as DNA, the CDR3 is TGCGCCAGCAGCTTGGAAGTGGGGGACAGGTCTTCCCGGGAGCTGTTTTTT. Translated, it gives CASSLEVGDRSSRELFF. The full variable domain, in which reference TRBV5-1 and TRBJ2-2 provide the parts outside the CDR3, is KAGVTQTPRYLIKTRGQQVTLSCSPISGHRSVSWYQQTPGQGLQFLFEYFSETQRNKGNFPGRFSGRQFSNSRSEMNVSTLELGDSALYLCASSLEVGDRSSRELFFGEGSRLTVL.

The V call is TRBV7-3, the J call TRBJ1-1, with no clear D. V was pared by 5 bases and J by 5 bases, with 12 bases between. The CDR3 is made up of 13 amino acids. Germline V gives CDR1 SGHTA, CDR2 FQGTGA. The CDR3 protein is CASSPNEDTEAFF. The CDR3, as DNA: TGTGCCAGCAGCCCCAACGAAGATACTGAAGCTTTCTTT.

This chain uses TRBV10-3 with TRBJ2-5, with TRBD2 as a possible D gene (5 bases). Germline loops: CDR1 ENHRY, CDR2 SYGVKD. The CDR3 is made up of 13 amino acids. Between the trimmed V and J ends, which lost 7 bases and 5 bases, there was a span of 14 bases. This CDR3 is CAITGYPGETQYF. CDR3 nucleotides: TGTGCCATCACGGGCTACCCGGGGGAGACCCAGTACTTC.

A note on this clone: At the DNA level, this CDR3 is encoded by other sequences in the same sample as well. The gene calls are TRBV11-2 and TRBJ1-1; D is unresolved. In germline, CDR1 is SGHAT, CDR2 FQNNGV. Trimming left V 4 bases short and J 4 bases short, with 13 bases between. This CDR3 region has 14 residues. The DNA of the CDR3 is TGTGCCAGCAGCTCCGGTCGGCTGTCCACTGAAGCTTTCTTT. This gives the protein CASSSGRLSTEAFF.

The V call is TRBV11-2, the J call TRBJ1-2, with D possibly TRBD1 on 5 matching bases. This CDR3 is 15 amino acids long. Germline V CDR1 and CDR2: SGHAT, FQNNGV. Trimming left V 1 base short and J 5 bases short, with 14 bases between. The CDR3 is CASSLAPGLGYGYTF. The CDR3 bases are TGTGCCAGCAGCTTAGCTCCAGGGTTGGGGTATGGCTACACCTTC. Complete variable domain (other parts from reference TRBV11-2 and TRBJ1-2): EAGVAQSPRYKIIEKRQSVAFWCNPISGHATLYWYQQILGQGPKLLIQFQNNGVVDDSQLPKDRFSAERLKGVDSTLKIQPAKLEDSAVYLCASSLAPGLGYGYTFGSGTRLTVV.

This chain joins TRBV4-1 and TRBJ2-1; TRBD2 matches at 12 bases. Germline trimming cut 4 bases from V and 9 bases from J; bases unmatched to any gene: 7. CDR1 is MGHRA, CDR2 YSYEKL, per germline. This CDR3 region has 15 residues. As DNA, the CDR3 is TGCGCCAGCAGCCTTTCTAGCGGGGGGGCGCCTGAGCAGTTCTTC. Amino acid sequence: CASSLSSGGAPEQFF.